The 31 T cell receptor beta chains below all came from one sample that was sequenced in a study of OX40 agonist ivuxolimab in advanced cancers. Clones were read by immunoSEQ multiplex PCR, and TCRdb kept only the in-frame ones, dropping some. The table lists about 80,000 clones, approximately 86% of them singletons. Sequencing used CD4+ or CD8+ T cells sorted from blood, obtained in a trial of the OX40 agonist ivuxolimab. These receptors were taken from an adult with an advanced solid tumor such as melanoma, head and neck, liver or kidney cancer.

The CDR3 loop is CSVVGSGGGETQYF. In nucleotides, the CDR3 is TGCAGCGTTGTGGGATCAGGGGGCGGGGAGACCCAGTACTTC. The chain has TRBV29-1 and TRBJ2-5, with TRBD1 matching 8 bases. CDR3 length equals 14 residues. Germline V gene sequence: CDR1 SQVTM, CDR2 ANQGSEA. After removal of 4 bases from V and 5 bases from J, the junction contained 9 bases not matched to a gene.

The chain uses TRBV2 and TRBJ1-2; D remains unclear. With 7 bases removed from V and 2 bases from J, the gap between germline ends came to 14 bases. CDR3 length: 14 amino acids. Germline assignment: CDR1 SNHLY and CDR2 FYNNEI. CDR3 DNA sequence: TGTGCCAGCACAAATCCTCTATTCAACTATGGCTACACCTTC. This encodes CASTNPLFNYGYTF.

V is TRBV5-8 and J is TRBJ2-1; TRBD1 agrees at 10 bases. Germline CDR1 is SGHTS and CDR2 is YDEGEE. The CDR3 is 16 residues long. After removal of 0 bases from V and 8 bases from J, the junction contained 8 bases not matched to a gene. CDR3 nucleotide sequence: TGTGCCAGCAGCTTGGAAGTGGGACAGGGGTATCATGAGCAGTTCTTC. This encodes CASSLEVGQGYHEQFF.

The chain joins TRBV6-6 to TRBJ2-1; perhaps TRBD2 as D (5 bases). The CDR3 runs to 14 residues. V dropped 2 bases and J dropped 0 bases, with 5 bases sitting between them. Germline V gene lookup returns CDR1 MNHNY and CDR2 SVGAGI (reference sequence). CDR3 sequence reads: CASSYGSSYNEQFF. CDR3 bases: TGTGCCAGCAGTTACGGGAGCTCCTACAATGAGCAGTTCTTC.

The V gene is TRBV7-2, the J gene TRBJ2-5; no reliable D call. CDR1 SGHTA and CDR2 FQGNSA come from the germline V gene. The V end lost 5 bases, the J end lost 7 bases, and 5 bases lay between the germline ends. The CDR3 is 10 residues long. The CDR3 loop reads CASSGLTQYF. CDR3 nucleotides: TGTGCCAGCAGCGGCCTGACCCAGTACTTC.

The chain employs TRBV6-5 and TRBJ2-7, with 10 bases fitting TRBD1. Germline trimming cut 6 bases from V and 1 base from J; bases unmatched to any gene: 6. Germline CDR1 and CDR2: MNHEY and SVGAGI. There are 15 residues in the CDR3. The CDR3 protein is CASSRGGQGSYEQYF. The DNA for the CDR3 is TGTGCCAGCAGCCGCGGGGGACAGGGGTCCTACGAGCAGTACTTC.

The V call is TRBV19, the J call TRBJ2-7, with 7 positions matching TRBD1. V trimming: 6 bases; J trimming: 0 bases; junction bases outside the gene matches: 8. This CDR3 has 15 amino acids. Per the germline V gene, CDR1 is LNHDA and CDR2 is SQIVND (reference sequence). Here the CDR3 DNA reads TGTGCCAGTAGAGCGCAGGGGACAGCCTCCTACGAGCAGTACTTC. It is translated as CASRAQGTASYEQYF.

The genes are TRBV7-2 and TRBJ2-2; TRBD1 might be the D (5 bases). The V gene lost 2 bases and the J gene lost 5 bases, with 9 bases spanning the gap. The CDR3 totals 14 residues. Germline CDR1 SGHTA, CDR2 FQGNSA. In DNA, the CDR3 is TGTGCCAGCAGCTTATATCAGGGAACCGGGGAGCTGTTTTTT. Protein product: CASSLYQGTGELFF.

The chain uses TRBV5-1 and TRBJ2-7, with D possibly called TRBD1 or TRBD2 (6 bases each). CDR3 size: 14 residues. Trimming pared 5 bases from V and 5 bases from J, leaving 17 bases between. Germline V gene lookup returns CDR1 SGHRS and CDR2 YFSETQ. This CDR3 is CASRSGGAVHEQYF. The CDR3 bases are TGCGCCAGCAGGTCCGGGGGCGCAGTCCACGAGCAGTACTTC.

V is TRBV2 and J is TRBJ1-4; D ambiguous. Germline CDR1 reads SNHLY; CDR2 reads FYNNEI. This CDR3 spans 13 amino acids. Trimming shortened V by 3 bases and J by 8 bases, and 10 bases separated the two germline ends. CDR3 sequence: CASSDPSGEKLFF. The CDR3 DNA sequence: TGTGCCAGCAGTGACCCGTCAGGCGAAAAACTGTTTTTT.

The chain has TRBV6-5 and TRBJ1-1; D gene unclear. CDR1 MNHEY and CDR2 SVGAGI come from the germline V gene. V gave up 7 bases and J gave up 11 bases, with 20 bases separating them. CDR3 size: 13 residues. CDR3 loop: CASTSWSGGGAFF. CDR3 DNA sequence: TGTGCCAGCACCTCTTGGTCGGGTGGTGGGGCTTTCTTT.

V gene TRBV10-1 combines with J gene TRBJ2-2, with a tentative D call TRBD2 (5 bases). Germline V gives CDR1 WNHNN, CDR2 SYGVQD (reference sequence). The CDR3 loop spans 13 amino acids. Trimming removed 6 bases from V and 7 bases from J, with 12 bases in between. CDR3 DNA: TGCGCCAGCAGAGAGAGGGTCGGCGGGGAGCTGTTTTTT. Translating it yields CASRERVGGELFF.

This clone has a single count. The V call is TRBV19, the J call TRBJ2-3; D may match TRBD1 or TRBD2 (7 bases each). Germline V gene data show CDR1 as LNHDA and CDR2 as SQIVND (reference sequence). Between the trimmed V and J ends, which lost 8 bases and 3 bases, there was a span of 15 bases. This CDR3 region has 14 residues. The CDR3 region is CASGNRGGTDTQYF. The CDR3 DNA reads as TGTGCCAGTGGAAACAGGGGAGGGACAGATACGCAGTATTTT. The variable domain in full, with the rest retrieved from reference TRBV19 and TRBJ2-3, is DGGITQSPKYLFRKEGQNVTLSCEQNLNHDAMYWYRQDPGQGLRLIYYSQIVNDFQKGDIAEGYSVSREKKESFPLTVTSAQKNPTAFYLCASGNRGGTDTQYFGPGTRLTVL.

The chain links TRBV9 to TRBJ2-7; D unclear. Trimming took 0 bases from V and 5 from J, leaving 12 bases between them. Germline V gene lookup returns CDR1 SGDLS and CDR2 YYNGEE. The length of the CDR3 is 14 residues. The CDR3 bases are TGTGCCAGCAGCGTAGTCCCAGGTACCCACGAGCAGTACTTC. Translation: CASSVVPGTHEQYF. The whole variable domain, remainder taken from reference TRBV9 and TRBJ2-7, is DSGVTQTPKHLITATGQRVTLRCSPRSGDLSVYWYQQSLDQGLQFLIQYYNGEERAKGNILERFSAQQFPDLHSELNLSSLELGDSALYFCASSVVPGTHEQYFGPGTRLTVT.

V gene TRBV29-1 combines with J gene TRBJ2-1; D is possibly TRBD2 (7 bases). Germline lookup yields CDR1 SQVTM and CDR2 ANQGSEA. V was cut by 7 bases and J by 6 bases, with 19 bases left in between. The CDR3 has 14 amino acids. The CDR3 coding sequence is TGCAGCGCTCGGCTGGGCGGGGGCCCCAATGAGCAGTTCTTC. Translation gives CSARLGGGPNEQFF.

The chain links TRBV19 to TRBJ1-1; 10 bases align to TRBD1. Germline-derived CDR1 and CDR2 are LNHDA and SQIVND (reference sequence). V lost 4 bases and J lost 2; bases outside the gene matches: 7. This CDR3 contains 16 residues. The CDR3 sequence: CASSTHRDRGNTEAFF. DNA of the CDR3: TGTGCCAGTAGTACCCACCGGGACAGGGGTAACACTGAAGCTTTCTTT.

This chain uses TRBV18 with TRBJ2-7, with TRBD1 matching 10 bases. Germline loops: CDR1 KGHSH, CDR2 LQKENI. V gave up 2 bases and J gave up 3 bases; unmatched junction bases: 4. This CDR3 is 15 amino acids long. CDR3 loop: CASSPERTGGYEQYF. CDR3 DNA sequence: TGTGCCAGCTCACCAGAAAGGACAGGGGGCTACGAGCAGTACTTC.

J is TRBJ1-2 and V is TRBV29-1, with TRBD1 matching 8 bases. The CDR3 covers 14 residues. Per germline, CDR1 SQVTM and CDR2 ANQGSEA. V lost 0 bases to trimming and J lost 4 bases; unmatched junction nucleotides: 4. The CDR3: CSVEDGQGVYGYTF. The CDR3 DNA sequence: TGCAGCGTTGAAGACGGACAGGGTGTCTATGGCTACACCTTC.

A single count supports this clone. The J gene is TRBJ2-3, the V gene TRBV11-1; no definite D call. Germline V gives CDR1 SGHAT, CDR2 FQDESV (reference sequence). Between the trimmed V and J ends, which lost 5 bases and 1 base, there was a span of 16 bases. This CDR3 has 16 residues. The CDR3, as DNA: TGTGCCAGCAGCGGGTCGGCGATTGAGGGCACAGATACGCAGTATTTT. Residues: CASSGSAIEGTDTQYF. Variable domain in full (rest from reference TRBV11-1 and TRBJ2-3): EAEVAQSPRYKITEKSQAVAFWCDPISGHATLYWYRQILGQGPELLVQFQDESVVDDSQLPKDRFSAERLKGVDSTLKIQPAELGDSAMYLCASSGSAIEGTDTQYFGPGTRLTVL.

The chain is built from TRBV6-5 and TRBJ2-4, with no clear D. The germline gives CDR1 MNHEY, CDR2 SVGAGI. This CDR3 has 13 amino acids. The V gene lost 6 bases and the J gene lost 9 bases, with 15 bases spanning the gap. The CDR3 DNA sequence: TGTGCCAGCAGGGGAAGGGATCGCCCCATTCAGTACTTC. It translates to CASRGRDRPIQYF.

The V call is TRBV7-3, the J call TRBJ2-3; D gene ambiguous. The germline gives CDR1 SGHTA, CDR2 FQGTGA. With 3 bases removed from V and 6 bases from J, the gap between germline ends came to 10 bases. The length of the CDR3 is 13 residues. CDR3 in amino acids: CASSFGRRDTQYF. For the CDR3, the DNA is TGTGCCAGCAGCTTTGGTCGCCGGGATACGCAGTATTTT.

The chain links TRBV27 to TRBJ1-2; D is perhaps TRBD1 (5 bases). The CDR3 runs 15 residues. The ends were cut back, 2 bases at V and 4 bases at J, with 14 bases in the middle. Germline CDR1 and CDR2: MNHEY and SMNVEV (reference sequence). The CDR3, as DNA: TGTGCCAGCAGTTTAAGAGGGGATTGGGTCTATGGCTACACCTTC. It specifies CASSLRGDWVYGYTF.

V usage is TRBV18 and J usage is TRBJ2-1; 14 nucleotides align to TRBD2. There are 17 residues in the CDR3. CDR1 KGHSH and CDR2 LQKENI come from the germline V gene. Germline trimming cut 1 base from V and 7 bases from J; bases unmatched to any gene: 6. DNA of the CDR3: TGTGCCAGCTCACCACTCGGGACTAGCGGGGGACGGAATGAGCAGTTCTTC. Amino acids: CASSPLGTSGGRNEQFF.

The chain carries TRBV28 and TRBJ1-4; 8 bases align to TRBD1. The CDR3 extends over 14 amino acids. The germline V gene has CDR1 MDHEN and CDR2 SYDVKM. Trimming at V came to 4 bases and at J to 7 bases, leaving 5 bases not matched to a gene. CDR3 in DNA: TGTGCCAGCAGTTATACAGGGGGTCGTGAAAAACTGTTTTTT. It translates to CASSYTGGREKLFF.

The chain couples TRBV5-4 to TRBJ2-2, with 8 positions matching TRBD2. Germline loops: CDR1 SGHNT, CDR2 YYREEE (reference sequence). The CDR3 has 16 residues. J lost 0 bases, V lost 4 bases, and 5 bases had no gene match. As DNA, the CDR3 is TGTGCCAGCAGCGGGGCGGGGGGCTCGAACACCGGGGAGCTGTTTTTT. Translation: CASSGAGGSNTGELFF.

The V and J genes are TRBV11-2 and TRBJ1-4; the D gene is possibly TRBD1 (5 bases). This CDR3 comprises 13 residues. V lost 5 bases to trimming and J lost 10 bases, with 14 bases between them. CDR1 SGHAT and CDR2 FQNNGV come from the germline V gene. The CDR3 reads CASSQPDSAKLFF. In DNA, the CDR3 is TGTGCCAGCAGCCAACCAGACAGCGCAAAACTGTTTTTT. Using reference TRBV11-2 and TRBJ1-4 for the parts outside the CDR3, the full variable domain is EAGVAQSPRYKIIEKRQSVAFWCNPISGHATLYWYQQILGQGPKLLIQFQNNGVVDDSQLPKDRFSAERLKGVDSTLKIQPAKLEDSAVYLCASSQPDSAKLFFGSGTQLSVL.

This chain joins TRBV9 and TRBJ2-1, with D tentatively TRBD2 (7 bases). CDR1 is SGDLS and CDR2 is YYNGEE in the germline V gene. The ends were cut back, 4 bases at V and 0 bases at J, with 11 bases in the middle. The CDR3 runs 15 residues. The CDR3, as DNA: TGTGCCAGCAGCCAGGCGGGGGCCTCCTACAATGAGCAGTTCTTC. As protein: CASSQAGASYNEQFF. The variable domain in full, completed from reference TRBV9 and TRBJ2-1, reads DSGVTQTPKHLITATGQRVTLRCSPRSGDLSVYWYQQSLDQGLQFLIQYYNGEERAKGNILERFSAQQFPDLHSELNLSSLELGDSALYFCASSQAGASYNEQFFGPGTRLTVL.

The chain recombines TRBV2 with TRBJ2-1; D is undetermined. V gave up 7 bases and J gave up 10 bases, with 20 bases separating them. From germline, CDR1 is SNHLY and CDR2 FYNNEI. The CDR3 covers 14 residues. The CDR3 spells CASKETRTAGEQFF. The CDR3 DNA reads TGTGCCAGCAAGGAGACTCGGACGGCCGGAGAGCAGTTCTTC. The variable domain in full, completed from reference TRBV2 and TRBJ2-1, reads EPEVTQTPSHQVTQMGQEVILRCVPISNHLYFYWYRQILGQKVEFLVSFYNNEISEKSEIFDDQFSVERPDGSNFTLKIRSTKLEDSAMYFCASKETRTAGEQFFGPGTRLTVL.

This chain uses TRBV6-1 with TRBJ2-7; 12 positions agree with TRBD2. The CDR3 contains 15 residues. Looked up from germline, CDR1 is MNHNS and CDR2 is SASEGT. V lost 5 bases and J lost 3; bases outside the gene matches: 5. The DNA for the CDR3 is TGTGCCAGCAGTTTCGGACTAGCGGGGAACTACGAGCAGTACTTC. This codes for CASSFGLAGNYEQYF.

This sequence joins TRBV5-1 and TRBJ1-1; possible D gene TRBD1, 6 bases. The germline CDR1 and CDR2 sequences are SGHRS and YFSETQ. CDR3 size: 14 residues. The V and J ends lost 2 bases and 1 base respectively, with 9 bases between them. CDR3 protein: CASSFPGANTEAFF. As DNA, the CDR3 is TGCGCCAGCAGCTTCCCAGGGGCGAACACTGAAGCTTTCTTT.

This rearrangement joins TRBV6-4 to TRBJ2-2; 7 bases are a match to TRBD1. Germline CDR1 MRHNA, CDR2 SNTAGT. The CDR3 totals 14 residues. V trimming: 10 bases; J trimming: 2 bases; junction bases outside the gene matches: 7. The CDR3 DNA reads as TGTGCCACAGACAGGGAAAGAAACACCGGGGAGCTGTTTTTT. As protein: CATDRERNTGELFF.